The rows below give T cell receptor beta chains drawn from one sample of a study of T cell repertoires in cytomegalovirus infection. TCRdb ran MiXCR on the reads and lists one entry per CDR3 protein. The sample carries some 240,000 distinct CDR3 sequences, about 18% recorded once. Sequencing used CD8+ T cells from PBMCs. The receptor source for this set is a human donor in good health (CMV status not recorded). Some clones in this sample may be carry-over from other donors' samples. The CDR3 runs from the conserved cysteine through the conserved F or W. A D gene is named only where the DNA matches it firmly. The size entry is marked missing in some rows and otherwise reads once, few, many or a size class.

J: TRBJ2-7
D: .
size: many
V: TRBV7-8
CDR3: CASSLVSGPAYEQYF
DNA: TGTGCCAGCAGCTTAGTTTCGGGGCCCGCCTACGAGCAGTACTTC

J: TRBJ1-1
D: .
size: many
V: TRBV6-5
CDR3: CASGALGGGTEAFF
DNA: TGTGCCAGCGGGGCCCTAGGTGGGGGAACTGAAGCTTTCTTT

J: TRBJ2-3
D: TRBD2
size: .
V: TRBV20-1
CDR3: CSATRTSGGADTQYF
DNA: TGCAGTGCTACCAGGACTAGCGGGGGTGCAGATACGCAGTATTTT

J: TRBJ2-7
D: TRBD1
size: many
V: TRBV7-2
CDR3: CASSLEKGRRQGIFYAYEQYF
DNA: TGTGCCAGCAGCTTAGAGAAGGGCCGTAGACAGGGAATTTTTTATGCCTACGAGCAGTACTTC

J: TRBJ1-2
D: TRBD1
size: few
V: TRBV2
CDR3: CASSGDRGARPF
DNA: TGTGCCAGCAGTGGGGACAGGGGCGCCCGTCCCTTC

J: TRBJ2-7
D: .
size: many
V: TRBV6-6
CDR3: CASSYSDSYEQYF
DNA: TGTGCCAGCAGTTATTCTGACAGTTACGAGCAGTACTTC

J: TRBJ1-1
D: .
size: many
V: TRBV7-9
CDR3: CASSPPGEIEAFF
DNA: TGTGCCAGCAGCCCCCCGGGGGAGATCGAAGCTTTCTTT

J: TRBJ1-2
D: TRBD1
size: many
V: TRBV7-2
CDR3: CASSRGQGANYGYTF
DNA: TGTGCCAGCAGCCGCGGACAGGGAGCGAACTATGGCTACACCTTC

J: TRBJ1-2
D: TRBD1
size: few
V: TRBV5-6
CDR3: CASSLLPAGGLYGYTF
DNA: TGTGCCAGCAGCTTGCTTCCGGCAGGGGGCTTATATGGCTACACCTTC

J: TRBJ1-1
D: .
size: .
V: TRBV19
CDR3: CASSIDSLTTPEAFF
DNA: TGTGCCAGTAGTATAGATAGCCTCACTACCCCGGAAGCTTTCTTT

J: TRBJ1-1
D: .
size: .
V: TRBV29-1
CDR3: CSVEGRITEAFF
DNA: TGCAGCGTTGAAGGTAGGATCACTGAAGCTTTCTTT

J: TRBJ2-6
D: .
size: .
V: TRBV7-9
CDR3: CASSIGQFGSSGANVLTF
DNA: TGTGCCAGCAGCATAGGACAGTTCGGTTCCTCTGGGGCCAACGTCCTGACTTTC

J: TRBJ1-5
D: TRBD1
size: .
V: TRBV6-2/TRBV6-3
CDR3: CASSYPDGTGGAGPQHF
DNA: TGTGCCAGCAGTTACCCCGACGGGACAGGGGGCGCCGGGCCCCAGCATTTT

J: TRBJ1-1
D: TRBD1
size: .
V: TRBV28
CDR3: CAKTGGEAFF
DNA: TGTGCCAAAACAGGGGGTGAAGCTTTCTTT

J: TRBJ2-5
D: .
size: .
V: TRBV28
CDR3: CASSFRLWGRDLKETQYF
DNA: TGTGCCAGCAGTTTTCGGTTGTGGGGCAGGGACCTAAAAGAGACCCAGTACTTC

J: TRBJ2-7
D: .
size: .
V: TRBV29-1
CDR3: CSVHNRDEQYF
DNA: TGCAGCGTACACAACAGGGACGAGCAGTACTTC

J: TRBJ2-7
D: TRBD1
size: few
V: TRBV7-9
CDR3: CASSWDSTKQYF
DNA: TGTGCCAGCAGCTGGGACAGTACCAAGCAGTACTTC

J: TRBJ1-3
D: TRBD1
size: few
V: TRBV7-9
CDR3: CASSLTGGISGNTIYF
DNA: TGTGCCAGCAGCTTGACAGGGGGCATCTCTGGAAACACCATATATTTT

J: TRBJ2-3
D: TRBD2
size: .
V: TRBV20-1
CDR3: CSARRPPLAGIFTDTQYF
DNA: TGCAGTGCTAGGAGGCCCCCCCTAGCGGGGATATTCACAGATACGCAGTATTTT

J: TRBJ2-2
D: TRBD2
size: few
V: TRBV4-1
CDR3: CASSPAGGRTGELFF
DNA: TGCGCCAGCAGCCCGGCGGGGGGTAGGACCGGGGAGCTGTTTTTT

J: TRBJ2-1
D: .
size: few
V: TRBV7-6
CDR3: CASSPQTGNNEQFF
DNA: TGTGCCAGCAGCCCCCAAACGGGGAACAATGAGCAGTTCTTC

J: TRBJ2-4
D: TRBD1
size: many
V: TRBV7-8
CDR3: CASSLEPQGLDIQYF
DNA: TGTGCCAGCAGCTTAGAACCACAGGGGTTGGACATTCAGTACTTC

J: TRBJ2-7
D: .
size: many
V: TRBV7-6
CDR3: CASSEQRGAHEQYF
DNA: TGTGCCAGCAGCGAACAGCGTGGGGCCCACGAGCAGTACTTC

J: TRBJ1-1
D: .
size: many
V: TRBV6-2/TRBV6-3
CDR3: CASSYPRRSFDGTEAFF
DNA: TGTGCCAGCAGTTACCCCCGTCGGAGTTTTGACGGCACTGAAGCTTTCTTT

J: TRBJ2-7
D: .
size: .
V: TRBV3-1
CDR3: CASSQETPPAYEQYF
DNA: TGTGCCAGCAGCCAAGAAACACCTCCAGCCTACGAGCAGTACTTC

J: TRBJ2-3
D: .
size: many
V: TRBV11-2
CDR3: CASSLRGPDLSTDTQYF
DNA: TGTGCCAGCAGCTTAAGAGGGCCCGACCTTAGCACAGATACGCAGTATTTT

J: TRBJ2-3
D: .
size: many
V: TRBV7-2
CDR3: CASREGPLTTDTQYF
DNA: TGTGCCAGCAGAGAGGGCCCGCTGACTACAGATACGCAGTATTTT

J: TRBJ1-5
D: .
size: few
V: TRBV5-1
CDR3: CASSLEGINQPQHF
DNA: TGCGCCAGCAGCTTAGAGGGGATTAATCAGCCCCAGCATTTT

J: TRBJ1-2
D: .
size: few
V: TRBV20-1
CDR3: CSASQPWTDYGYTF
DNA: TGCAGTGCTAGTCAGCCTTGGACAGACTATGGCTACACCTTC